A selection of T cell receptor beta chains follows, all from one sample in a study of beta chain features in type 1 diabetes. Profiled with immunoSEQ multiplex PCR; TCRdb holds only in-frame clones, not every one. The sample consists of fewer than 500,000 clones, approximately 14% of them appearing once. Sample: naive CD4+ T cells from blood. The receptors originated from a man aged 30 to 45 in good health. Both conserved end residues are part of each CDR3. The D gene is left open where the match is weak. Rows give clone size only sometimes, using once, few, many, or a class for an expanded clone.

clone_size j_call v_call d_call cdr3_aa cdr3_nt
NA TRBJ2-1 TRBV6-5 TRBD2 CASSRTSGGLNEQFF TGTGCCAGCAGTCGGACTAGCGGGGGGCTGAATGAGCAGTTCTTC
few TRBJ2-3 TRBV9 TRBD2 CASTSGDSDTQYF TGTGCCAGCACTAGCGGGGATTCGGATACGCAGTATTTT
few TRBJ2-7 TRBV19 NA CASSISRGETYEQYF TGTGCCAGTAGTATTAGCAGGGGAGAAACCTACGAGCAGTACTTC
few TRBJ2-3 TRBV2 TRBD2 CASSAIAGGTTDTQYF TGTGCCAGCAGTGCAATAGCGGGGGGAACCACAGATACGCAGTATTTT
NA TRBJ2-1 TRBV7-2 TRBD1 CASSLVGTEGNEQFF TGTGCCAGCAGCTTAGTTGGGACAGAGGGGAATGAGCAGTTCTTC
NA TRBJ2-7 TRBV6-5 NA CASSYSASRDYEQYF TGTGCCAGCAGTTACTCGGCTTCTAGGGACTACGAGCAGTACTTC
few TRBJ2-1 TRBV2 TRBD2 CASSGLVNEQFF TGTGCCAGCAGCGGACTAGTGAATGAGCAGTTCTTC
few TRBJ2-1 TRBV10-3 NA CAIRPSVGEQFF TGTGCCATCAGGCCTAGCGTGGGTGAGCAGTTCTTC
NA TRBJ2-3 TRBV4-1 NA CASSPGAGTSTDTQYF TGCGCCAGCAGCCCAGGGGCCGGGACTAGCACAGATACGCAGTATTTT
NA TRBJ2-7 TRBV5-1 NA CASSFGGYEQYF TGCGCCAGCAGCTTCGGGGGATACGAGCAGTACTTC
NA TRBJ2-1 TRBV30 NA CAWSVGRSSSYNEQFF TGTGCCTGGAGTGTTGGACGCTCAAGCTCCTACAATGAGCAGTTCTTC
NA TRBJ2-1 TRBV29-1 TRBD2 CSGTSGSLNEQFF TGCAGCGGCACTAGCGGGAGCCTGAATGAGCAGTTCTTC
NA TRBJ1-2 TRBV29-1 NA CSVSTPERYGYTF TGCAGCGTCTCGACCCCTGAGAGATATGGCTACACCTTC
NA TRBJ2-1 TRBV4-3 NA CASSPQGSRANEQFF TGCGCCAGCAGCCCCCAGGGCTCGAGGGCCAATGAGCAGTTCTTC
NA TRBJ1-2 TRBV7-9 NA CASSKIDINYGYTF TGTGCCAGCAGTAAAATAGATATTAACTATGGCTACACCTTC
few TRBJ2-7 TRBV5-1 NA CASSRMGAPSSYEQYF TGCGCCAGCAGCAGGATGGGGGCGCCGAGCTCCTACGAGCAGTACTTC
NA TRBJ2-3 TRBV7-2 NA CASRPAGTDTQYF TGTGCCAGCAGACCGGCCGGAACAGATACGCAGTATTTT
NA TRBJ1-5 TRBV6-5 NA CASRYRENQPQHF TGTGCCAGCAGGTACAGGGAAAATCAGCCCCAGCATTTT